This TCR beta chain stems from a study of CD8+CD57+ T cells in acquired aplastic anemia. The CDR3 has 16 residues. Germline V gives CDR1 SGHTA, CDR2 FQGNSA. Trimming took 4 bases from V and 2 from J; bases not matched to a gene: 7. Genomic DNA acted as the template from which TCR beta VDJ combination and CDR3 sequence profiling were carried out. MiXCR, run by TCRdb on the reads, gives a single entry per CDR3 protein. The table lists roughly 290,000 distinct CDR3 sequences, under 60% of them singletons, with under 1.5% in the top ten. Only patients with CD8+CD57+ cell expansion on flow cytometry were chosen for sequencing.

Sequences were obtained from sorted CD4+, CD8+, or CD8+CD57+ T cells (not recorded which) from PBMCs. V usage is TRBV7-2 and J usage is TRBJ1-5, with TRBD1 matching 8 bases. This clonotype originated in a human donor with aplastic anemia. In DNA form, the CDR3 reads TGTGCCAGCAGCTCGATCCCGACAGGGGGCAATCAGCCCCAGCATTTT. It codes for CASSSIPTGGNQPQHF.